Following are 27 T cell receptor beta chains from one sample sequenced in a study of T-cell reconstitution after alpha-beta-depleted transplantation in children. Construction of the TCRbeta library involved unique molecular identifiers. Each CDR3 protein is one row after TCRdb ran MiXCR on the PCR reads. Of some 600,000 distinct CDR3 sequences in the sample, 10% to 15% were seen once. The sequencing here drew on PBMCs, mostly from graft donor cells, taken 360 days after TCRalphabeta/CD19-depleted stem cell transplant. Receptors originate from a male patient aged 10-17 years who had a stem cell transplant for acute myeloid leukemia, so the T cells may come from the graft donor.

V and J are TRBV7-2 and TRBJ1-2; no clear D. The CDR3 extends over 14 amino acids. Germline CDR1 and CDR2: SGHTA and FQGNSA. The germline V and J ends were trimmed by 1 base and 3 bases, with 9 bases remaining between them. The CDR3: CASSLEGSHYGYTF. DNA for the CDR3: TGTGCCAGCAGCTTAGAGGGATCCCACTATGGCTACACCTTC.

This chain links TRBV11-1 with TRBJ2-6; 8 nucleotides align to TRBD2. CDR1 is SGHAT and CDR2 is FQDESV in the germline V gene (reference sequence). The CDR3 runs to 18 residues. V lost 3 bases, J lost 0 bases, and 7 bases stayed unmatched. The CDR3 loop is CASSLVSGASSGANVLTF. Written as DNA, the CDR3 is TGTGCCAGCAGCTTGGTTAGCGGGGCCAGCTCTGGGGCCAACGTCCTGACTTTC.

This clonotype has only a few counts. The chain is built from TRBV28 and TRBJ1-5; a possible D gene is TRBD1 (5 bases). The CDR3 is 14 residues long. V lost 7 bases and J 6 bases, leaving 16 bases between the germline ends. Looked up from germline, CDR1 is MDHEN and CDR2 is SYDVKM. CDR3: CASTLGGSSQPQHF. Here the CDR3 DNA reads TGTGCCAGCACCTTGGGGGGATCCAGTCAGCCCCAGCATTTT.

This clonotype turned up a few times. In DNA form, the CDR3 reads TGTGCCAGCAGCAAGAGGGACTTTAATGAGCAGTTCTTC. It is translated as CASSKRDFNEQFF. This sequence joins TRBV4-2 and TRBJ2-1, with D perhaps TRBD2 (6 bases). V was shortened by 5 bases and J by 7 bases, with 12 bases between the two germline ends. CDR3 length: 13 amino acids. Per the germline V gene, CDR1 is LGHNA and CDR2 is YNFKEQ.

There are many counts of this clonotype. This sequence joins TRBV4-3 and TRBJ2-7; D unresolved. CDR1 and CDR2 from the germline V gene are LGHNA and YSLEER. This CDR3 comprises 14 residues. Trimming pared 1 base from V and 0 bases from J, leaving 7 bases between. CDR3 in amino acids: CASSQGDGSYEQYF. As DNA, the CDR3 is TGCGCCAGCAGCCAAGGTGACGGCTCCTACGAGCAGTACTTC.

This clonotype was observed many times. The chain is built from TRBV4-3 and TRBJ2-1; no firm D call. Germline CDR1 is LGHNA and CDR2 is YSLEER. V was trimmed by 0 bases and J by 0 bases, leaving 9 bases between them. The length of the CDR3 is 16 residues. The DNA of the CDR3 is TGCGCCAGCAGCCAAGATCCGCGGCGCTCCTACAATGAGCAGTTCTTC. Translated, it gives CASSQDPRRSYNEQFF.

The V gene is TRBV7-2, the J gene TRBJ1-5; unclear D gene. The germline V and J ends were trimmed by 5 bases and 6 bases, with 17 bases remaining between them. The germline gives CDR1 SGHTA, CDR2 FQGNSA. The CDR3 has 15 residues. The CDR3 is CASSLRPLGGQPQHF. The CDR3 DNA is TGTGCCAGCAGCCTGCGCCCCCTGGGTGGTCAGCCCCAGCATTTT.

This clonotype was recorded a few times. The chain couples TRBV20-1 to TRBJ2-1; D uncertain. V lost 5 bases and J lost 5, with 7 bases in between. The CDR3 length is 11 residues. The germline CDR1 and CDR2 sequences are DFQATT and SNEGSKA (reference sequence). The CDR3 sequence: CSAYWDNEQFF. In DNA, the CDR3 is TGCAGTGCTTATTGGGACAATGAGCAGTTCTTC.

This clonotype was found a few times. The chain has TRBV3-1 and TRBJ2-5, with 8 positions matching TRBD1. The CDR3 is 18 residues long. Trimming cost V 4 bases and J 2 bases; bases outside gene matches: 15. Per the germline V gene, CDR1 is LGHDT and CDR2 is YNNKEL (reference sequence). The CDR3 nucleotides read TGTGCCAGCAGCCCTGGACAGGGAATATCAGGGGCGCAAGAGACCCAGTACTTC. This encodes CASSPGQGISGAQETQYF.

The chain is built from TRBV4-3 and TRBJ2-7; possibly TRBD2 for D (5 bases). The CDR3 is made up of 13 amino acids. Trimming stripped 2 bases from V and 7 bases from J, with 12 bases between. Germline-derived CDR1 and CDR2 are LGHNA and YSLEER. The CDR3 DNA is TGCGCCAGCAGCCAATGGGCATCGGGGGAGCAGTACTTC. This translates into CASSQWASGEQYF.

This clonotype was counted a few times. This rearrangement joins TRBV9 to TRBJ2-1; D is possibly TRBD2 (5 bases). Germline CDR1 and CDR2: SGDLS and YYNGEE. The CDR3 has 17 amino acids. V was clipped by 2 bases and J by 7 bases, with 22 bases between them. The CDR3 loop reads CASSVERGFTSFNEQFF. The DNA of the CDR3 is TGTGCCAGCAGCGTGGAGCGCGGATTTACTAGTTTTAATGAGCAGTTCTTC. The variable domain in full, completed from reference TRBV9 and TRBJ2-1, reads DSGVTQTPKHLITATGQRVTLRCSPRSGDLSVYWYQQSLDQGLQFLIQYYNGEERAKGNILERFSAQQFPDLHSELNLSSLELGDSALYFCASSVERGFTSFNEQFFGPGTRLTVL.

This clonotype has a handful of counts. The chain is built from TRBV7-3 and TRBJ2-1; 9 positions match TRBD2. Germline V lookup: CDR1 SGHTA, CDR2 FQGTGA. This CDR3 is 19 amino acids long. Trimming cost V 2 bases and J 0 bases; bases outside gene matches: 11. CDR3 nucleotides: TGTGCCAGCAGCTTACTCGGGGGACTAGCTTCGAGCTCCTACAATGAGCAGTTCTTC. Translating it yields CASSLLGGLASSSYNEQFF.

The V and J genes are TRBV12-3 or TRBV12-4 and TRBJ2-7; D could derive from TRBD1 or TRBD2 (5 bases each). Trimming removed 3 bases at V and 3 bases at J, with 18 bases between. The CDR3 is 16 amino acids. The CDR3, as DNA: TGTGCCAGCAGTTTTACAACCGGGACGGCTCACTACGAGCAGTACTTC. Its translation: CASSFTTGTAHYEQYF.

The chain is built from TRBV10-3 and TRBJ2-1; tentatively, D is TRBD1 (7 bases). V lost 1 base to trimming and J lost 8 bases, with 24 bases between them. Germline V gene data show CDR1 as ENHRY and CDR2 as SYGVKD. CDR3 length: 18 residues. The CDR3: CAISEWRDETGFLDEQFF. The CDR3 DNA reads TGTGCCATCAGTGAGTGGAGGGACGAGACAGGGTTTCTCGATGAGCAGTTCTTC.

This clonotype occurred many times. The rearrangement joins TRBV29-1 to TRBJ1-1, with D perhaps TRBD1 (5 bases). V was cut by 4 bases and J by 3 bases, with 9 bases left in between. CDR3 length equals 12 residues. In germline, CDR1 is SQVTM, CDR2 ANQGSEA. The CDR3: CSVGRDDTEAFF. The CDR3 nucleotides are TGCAGCGTTGGCAGGGATGACACTGAAGCTTTCTTT.

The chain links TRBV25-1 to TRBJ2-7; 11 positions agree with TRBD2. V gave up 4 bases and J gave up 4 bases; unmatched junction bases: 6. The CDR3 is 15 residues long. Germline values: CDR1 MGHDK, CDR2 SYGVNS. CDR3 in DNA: TGTGCCAGCAGTGCACTAGCGGGAGTGGGGTACGAGCAGTACTTC. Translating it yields CASSALAGVGYEQYF.

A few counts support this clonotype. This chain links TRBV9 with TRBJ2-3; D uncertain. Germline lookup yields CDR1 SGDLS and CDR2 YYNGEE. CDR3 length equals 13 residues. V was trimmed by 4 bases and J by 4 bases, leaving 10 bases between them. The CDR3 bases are TGTGCCAGCAGCAAGGAGCCCGCAGATACGCAGTATTTT. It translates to CASSKEPADTQYF.

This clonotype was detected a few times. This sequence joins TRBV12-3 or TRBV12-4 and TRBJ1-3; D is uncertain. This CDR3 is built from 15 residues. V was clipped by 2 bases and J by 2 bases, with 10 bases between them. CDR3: CASSLREAAGNTIYF. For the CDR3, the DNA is TGTGCCAGCAGTTTAAGGGAGGCGGCTGGAAACACCATATATTTT.

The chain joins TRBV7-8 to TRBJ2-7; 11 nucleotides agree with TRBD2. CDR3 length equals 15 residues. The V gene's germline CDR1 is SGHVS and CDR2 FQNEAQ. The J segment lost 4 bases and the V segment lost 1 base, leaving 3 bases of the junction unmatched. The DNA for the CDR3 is TGTGCCAGCAGCTTAGAGGCTAGCGGGAGGTACGAGCAGTACTTC. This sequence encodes CASSLEASGRYEQYF.

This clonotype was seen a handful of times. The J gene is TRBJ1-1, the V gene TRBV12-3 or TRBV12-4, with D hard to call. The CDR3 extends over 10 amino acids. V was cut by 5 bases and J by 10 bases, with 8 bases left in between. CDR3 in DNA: TGTGCCAGCAGTGTTCTGGGAGCTTTCTTT. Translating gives CASSVLGAFF.

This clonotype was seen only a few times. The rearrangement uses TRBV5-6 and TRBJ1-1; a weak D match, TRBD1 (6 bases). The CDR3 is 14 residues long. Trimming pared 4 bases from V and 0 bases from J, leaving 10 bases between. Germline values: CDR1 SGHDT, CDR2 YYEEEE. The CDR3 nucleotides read TGTGCCAGCAGCCAGGCAGGGGTGAACACTGAAGCTTTCTTT. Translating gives CASSQAGVNTEAFF.

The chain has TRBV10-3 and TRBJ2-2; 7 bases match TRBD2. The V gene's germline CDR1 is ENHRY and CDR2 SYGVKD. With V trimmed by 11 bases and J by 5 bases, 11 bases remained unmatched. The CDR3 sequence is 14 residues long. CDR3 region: CAAGTTIITGELFF. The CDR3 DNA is TGTGCCGCAGGGACTACCATTATAACCGGGGAGCTGTTTTTT.

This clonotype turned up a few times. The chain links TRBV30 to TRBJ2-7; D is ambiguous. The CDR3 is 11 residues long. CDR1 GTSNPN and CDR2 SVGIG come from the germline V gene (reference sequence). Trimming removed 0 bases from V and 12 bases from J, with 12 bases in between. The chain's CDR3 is CAWSVSDIAYF. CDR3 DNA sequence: TGTGCCTGGAGTGTCTCAGACATTGCGTACTTC.

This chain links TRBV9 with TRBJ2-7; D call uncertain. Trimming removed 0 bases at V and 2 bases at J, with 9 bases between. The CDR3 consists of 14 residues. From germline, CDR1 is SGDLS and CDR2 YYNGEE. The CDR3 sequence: CASSVGVGPYEQYF. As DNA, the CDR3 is TGTGCCAGCAGCGTAGGAGTCGGTCCCTACGAGCAGTACTTC.

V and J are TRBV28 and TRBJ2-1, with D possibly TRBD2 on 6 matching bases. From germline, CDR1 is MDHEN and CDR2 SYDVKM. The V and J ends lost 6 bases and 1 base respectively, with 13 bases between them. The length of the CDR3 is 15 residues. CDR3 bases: TGTGCCAGCAGGGAGGGAGTAGTGTCCTACAATGAGCAGTTCTTC. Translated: CASREGVVSYNEQFF. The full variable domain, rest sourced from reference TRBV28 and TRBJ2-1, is DVKVTQSSRYLVKRTGEKVFLECVQDMDHENMFWYRQDPGLGLRLIYFSYDVKMKEKGDIPEGYSVSREKKERFSLILESASTNQTSMYLCASREGVVSYNEQFFGPGTRLTVL.

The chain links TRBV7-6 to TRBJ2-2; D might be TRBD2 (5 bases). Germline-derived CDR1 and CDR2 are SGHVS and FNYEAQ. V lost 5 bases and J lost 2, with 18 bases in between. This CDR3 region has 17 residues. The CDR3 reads CASSRPPRTLNTGELFF. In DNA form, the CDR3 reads TGTGCCAGCAGCCGACCCCCACGGACTCTTAACACCGGGGAGCTGTTTTTT.

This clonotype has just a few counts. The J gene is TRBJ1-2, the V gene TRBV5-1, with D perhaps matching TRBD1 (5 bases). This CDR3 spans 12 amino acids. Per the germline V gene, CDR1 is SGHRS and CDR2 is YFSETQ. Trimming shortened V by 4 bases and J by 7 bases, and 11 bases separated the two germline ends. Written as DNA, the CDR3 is TGCGCCAGCAGCGCCCCCGGGGCTGGCTACACCTTC. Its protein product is CASSAPGAGYTF.